This entry is about one T cell receptor beta chain. The data were taken from a study of blood T cell repertoires in COVID-19. Overall study: Researchers got acute and convalescent COVID-19 samples from the United States, Italy and Spain. T cells, B-cell-depleted T cells, or PBMCs supplied cDNA or gDNA.

This CDR3 is built from 14 residues. With 6 bases removed from V and 4 bases from J, the gap between germline ends came to 15 bases. Germline loops: CDR1 MGHDK, CDR2 SYGVNS. In the original workflow: By means of reference gene primer amplification, nucleated cell counts were estimated. Repertoires were generated with immunoSEQ multiplex PCR, while TCRdb's copy carries only in-frame clones and drops some. D and trimming were read from the DNA, whereas the V and J calls and clone size are those reported in that table. The sample contains approximately 210,000 clones, around 80% of which appear only once.

This clonotype originated in a human donor in a cohort sampled during active COVID-19. The chain links TRBV25-1 to TRBJ1-2, with D perhaps TRBD1 (5 bases). Sequencing was done on a sample of peripheral blood. The CDR3 DNA is TGTGCCAGCAGCACCCGGGACTCGCTCTATGGCTACACCTTC. It codes for CASSTRDSLYGYTF.